The next 13 T cell receptor beta chains were all read from a single sample in a study of T-cell reconstitution after alpha-beta-depleted transplantation in children (TCRdb year 2016). Overall results and qualifications from the work: Over the following months the frequencies of hyperexpanded clones went down, and after one year T-cell counts and TCRbeta diversity were mostly credited to newly produced T cells.

These receptors' targets are unknown. What this sample's treatment or condition label stands for: allogeneic hematopoietic cell transplantation with graft depleted of TCRalphabeta T cells and CD19 B cells. The library was produced with PCR. Sequencing was performed on an Illumina HiSeq 2500. To normalize quantification of the TCRbeta repertoire, the TCR libraries were built with molecular barcoding that relied on unique molecular identifiers. The public reads were reanalyzed by TCRdb: fastp trimming at Q25, MiXCR alignment, in-frame beta chains only. Identical CDR3 protein sequences are pooled into one entry, listed with their most common genes and DNA. The sample profile shows 250,000 to 300,000 distinct CDR3 sequences; around 7.3% of them were found once. 8.5% to 9.5% of the sample comes from the top ten. The sample was peripheral blood, taken 360 days after TCRalphabeta/CD19-depleted stem cell transplant. These receptors originate from a female patient aged 2-15 years who had a stem cell transplant for Fanconi anemia, so the T cells may come from the graft donor.

This clonotype was seen many times. The chain couples TRBV7-6 to TRBJ2-7; no clear D. From germline, CDR1 is SGHVS and CDR2 FNYEAQ. Trimming removed 5 bases at V and 2 bases at J, with 10 bases between. The CDR3 has 13 residues. The CDR3 bases are TGTGCCAGCAGCAGAGGCCTACCCTACGAGCAGTACTTC. It yields the protein CASSRGLPYEQYF.

The chain couples TRBV4-2 to TRBJ2-7; 10 bases match TRBD2. CDR3 length equals 16 residues. Germline-derived CDR1 and CDR2 are LGHNA and YNFKEQ. V lost 1 base, J lost 4 bases, and 7 bases stayed unmatched. In nucleotides, the CDR3 is TGTGCCAGCAGCCAAGGCCTACAGCGGGAGGGTTACGAGCAGTACTTC. Translating gives CASSQGLQREGYEQYF.

Turning to this clonotype: Mismatch with germline at one junction end may stem from a read error. The V call is TRBV18, the J call TRBJ2-4, with D possibly TRBD2 on 5 matching bases. This CDR3 spans 18 amino acids. Germline V CDR1 and CDR2: KGHSH, LQKENI. CDR3 loop: CASLPLDYPSIAKNIQYF. The DNA of the CDR3 is TGTGCCAGCTTACCACTTGACTACCCATCTATTGCCAAAAACATTCAGTACTTC. The complete variable domain, with remaining parts taken from reference TRBV18 and TRBJ2-4, reads NAGVMQNPRHLVRRRGQEARLRCSPMKGHSHVYWYRQLPEEGLKFMVYLQKENIIDESGMPKERFSAEFPKEGPSILRIQQVVRGDSAAYFCASLPLDYPSIAKNIQYFGAGTRLSVL.

The rearrangement links TRBV7-2 to TRBJ2-3; D ambiguous. Germline CDR1 SGHTA, CDR2 FQGNSA. The CDR3 loop spans 17 amino acids. The V end lost 1 base, the J end lost 2 bases, and 16 bases lay between the germline ends. The CDR3 loop is CASSLGLGASITDTQYF. The DNA of the CDR3 is TGTGCCAGCAGCTTAGGGCTTGGTGCCTCTATCACAGATACGCAGTATTTT.

This clonotype was detected many times. The J gene is TRBJ1-2, the V gene TRBV12-3 or TRBV12-4, with 7 bases lining up with TRBD1. The V and J ends lost 5 bases and 8 bases, in that order; junction bases with no gene match: 11. The CDR3 runs to 14 residues. The chain's CDR3 is CASSPRQGVRGYTF. As DNA, the CDR3 is TGTGCCAGCAGTCCTCGACAGGGCGTTAGAGGCTACACCTTC.

The chain joins TRBV20-1 to TRBJ2-5, with 11 bases fitting TRBD1. The CDR3 runs 15 residues. After removal of 3 bases from V and 5 bases from J, the junction contained 8 bases not matched to a gene. Germline V lookup: CDR1 DFQATT, CDR2 SNEGSKA (reference sequence). CDR3 region: CSASYGQGAQETQYF. The CDR3 coding sequence is TGCAGTGCTAGTTATGGACAGGGGGCCCAGGAGACCCAGTACTTC.

This chain links TRBV5-8 with TRBJ1-1; unclear D gene. Germline V gives CDR1 SGHTS, CDR2 YDEGEE. V was cut by 2 bases and J by 3 bases, with 5 bases left in between. The CDR3 is 12 amino acids. The CDR3 sequence is CASSLLDTEAFF. CDR3 sequence (DNA): TGTGCCAGCAGCTTACTAGACACTGAAGCTTTCTTT.

This clonotype appeared a few times. The J gene is TRBJ2-7, the V gene TRBV5-4; TRBD2 aligns across 11 bases. The CDR3 has 17 amino acids. From germline, CDR1 is SGHNT and CDR2 YYREEE (reference sequence). The V segment lost 5 bases and the J segment 3 bases; nucleotides outside the gene matches: 13. Here the CDR3 DNA reads TGTGCCAGCAGGACGGCGACCGGGACTAGCGGAAACTACGAGCAGTACTTC. It codes for CASRTATGTSGNYEQYF.

This clonotype was found a few times. The chain has TRBV5-5 and TRBJ1-5; D remains unclear. CDR1 and CDR2 (germline): SGHKS, YYEKEE (reference sequence). The CDR3 consists of 14 residues. V lost 1 base, J lost 8 bases, and 13 bases lay in between. CDR3 bases: TGTGCCAGCAGCTTGTTGACGGGGTGGGAGCCCCAGCATTTT. This sequence encodes CASSLLTGWEPQHF.

This clonotype was observed many times. V usage is TRBV27 and J usage is TRBJ2-1; 8 bases are shared with TRBD2. The CDR3 is 15 amino acids. Germline loops: CDR1 MNHEY, CDR2 SMNVEV (reference sequence). With V trimmed by 2 bases and J by 7 bases, 7 bases remained unmatched. CDR3 protein: CASSLMGLVGNEQFF. The CDR3 DNA sequence: TGTGCCAGCAGTTTAATGGGACTAGTGGGTAATGAGCAGTTCTTC.

This clonotype was counted many times. V is TRBV12-5 and J is TRBJ2-3; D is possibly TRBD2 (5 bases). Germline values: CDR1 LGHNT, CDR2 FRNRAP. The CDR3 length is 13 residues. V lost 1 base to trimming and J lost 4 bases, with 6 bases between them. CDR3 DNA sequence: TGTGCTAGTGGTTTGGGGGGAGCAGATACGCAGTATTTT. Protein sequence: CASGLGGADTQYF.

In this sample, this clonotype turned up many times. The chain links TRBV15 to TRBJ2-1; no reliable D call. This CDR3 has 12 amino acids. V gave up 3 bases and J gave up 8 bases, with 8 bases separating them. Germline CDR1 LNHNV, CDR2 YYDKDF (reference sequence). CDR3 residues: CATSREMDEQFF. The CDR3 DNA follows: TGTGCCACCAGCAGGGAGATGGATGAGCAGTTCTTC.

Many counts were recorded for this clonotype. The chain uses TRBV6-6 and TRBJ2-4; a possible D gene is TRBD2 (6 bases). From germline, CDR1 is MNHNY and CDR2 SVGAGI (reference sequence). Trimming removed 5 bases from V and 0 bases from J, with 14 bases in between. The CDR3 length is 16 residues. CDR3 sequence (DNA): TGTGCCAGCAGTCCCTCCAGGAGGGGAGCCAAAAACATTCAGTACTTC. This sequence encodes CASSPSRRGAKNIQYF.